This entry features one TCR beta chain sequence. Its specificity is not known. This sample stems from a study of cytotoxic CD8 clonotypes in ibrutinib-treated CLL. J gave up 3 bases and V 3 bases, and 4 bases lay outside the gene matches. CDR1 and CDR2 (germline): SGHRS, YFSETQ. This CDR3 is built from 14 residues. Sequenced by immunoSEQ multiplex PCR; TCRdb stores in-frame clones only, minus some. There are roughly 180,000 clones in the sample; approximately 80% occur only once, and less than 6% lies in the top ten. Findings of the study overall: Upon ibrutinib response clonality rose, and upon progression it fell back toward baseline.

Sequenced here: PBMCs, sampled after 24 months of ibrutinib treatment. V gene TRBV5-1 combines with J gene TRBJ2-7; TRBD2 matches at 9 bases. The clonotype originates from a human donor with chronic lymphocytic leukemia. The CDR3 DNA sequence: TGCGCCAGCAGCTCATCTAGCGGGGACTACGAGCAGTACTTC. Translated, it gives CASSSSSGDYEQYF.